What follows are 15 T cell receptor beta chains derived from one specimen sequenced in a study of response to subunit inactivated influenza vaccine. TCRdb reprocessed the RT-PCR reads via MiXCR and lists one record per CDR3 protein. The data contain 860,000 or so distinct CDR3 sequences, over 20% of them singletons. Here the sequenced sample was PBMCs from blood, taken roughly 5 days after vaccination. The source of these receptors is a man aged 50 to 59 who received an inactivated influenza vaccine.

This clonotype was picked up a small number of times. The chain uses TRBV2 and TRBJ2-2; the match to TRBD2 covers 9 bases. The CDR3 loop spans 17 amino acids. J lost 3 bases, V lost 3 bases, and 8 bases had no gene match. Germline CDR1 and CDR2: SNHLY and FYNNEI. In DNA form, the CDR3 reads TGTGCCAGCAGTGAGGTTAGCGGGAGAGGGTACACCGGGGAGCTGTTTTTT. Protein: CASSEVSGRGYTGELFF.

The chain is built from TRBV9 and TRBJ2-2, with D hard to call. The CDR3 length is 15 residues. The V end was cut by 3 bases, the J end by 3 bases, with 12 bases between. The germline gives CDR1 SGDLS, CDR2 YYNGEE. The CDR3 DNA reads TGTGCCAGCAGCGGTTCTACTGGGTACACCGGGGAGCTGTTTTTT. Its protein is CASSGSTGYTGELFF.

The chain carries TRBV7-2 and TRBJ1-1; no clear D gene. Per the germline V gene, CDR1 is SGHTA and CDR2 is FQGNSA. The V gene lost 9 bases and the J gene lost 6 bases, with 14 bases spanning the gap. CDR3 length: 12 amino acids. The CDR3 loop is CASQLGLSEAFF. The CDR3 coding sequence is TGTGCCAGTCAGCTCGGTCTTTCTGAAGCTTTCTTT.

The CDR3 loop is CASSQDSVRLGRYNEQFF. The CDR3 DNA reads as TGTGCCAGCAGCCAAGATTCCGTCCGCCTTGGTAGGTACAATGAGCAGTTCTTC. The rearrangement joins TRBV3-1 to TRBJ2-1; D is undetermined. The CDR3 covers 18 residues. Trimming pared 0 bases from V and 4 bases from J, leaving 19 bases between. In germline, CDR1 is LGHDT, CDR2 YNNKEL (reference sequence).

This clonotype has a count of ten or more. J is TRBJ2-1 and V is TRBV9; weak D call: TRBD1 (6 bases). The CDR3 has 14 residues. Germline V lookup: CDR1 SGDLS, CDR2 YYNGEE. With 2 bases removed from V and 2 bases from J, the gap between germline ends came to 8 bases. The CDR3 region is CASSVTGTYNEQFF. CDR3 DNA sequence: TGTGCCAGCAGCGTGACAGGAACCTACAATGAGCAGTTCTTC.

The chain employs TRBV29-1 and TRBJ1-2, with 9 nucleotides matching TRBD1. J lost 2 bases, V lost 6 bases, and 4 bases had no gene match. The CDR3 has 13 residues. Germline V gene data show CDR1 as SQVTM and CDR2 as ANQGSEA. The CDR3 spells CSVSQGANYGYTF. As DNA, the CDR3 is TGCAGCGTGTCACAGGGGGCGAACTATGGCTACACCTTC.

This chain links TRBV11-2 with TRBJ2-2, with TRBD1 identical over 8 bases. This CDR3 contains 15 residues. Germline CDR1 SGHAT, CDR2 FQNNGV. The V segment lost 5 bases and the J segment 3 bases; nucleotides outside the gene matches: 5. Here the CDR3 reads CASSHGTGYTGELFF. CDR3 nucleotides: TGTGCCAGCAGCCATGGGACAGGTTACACCGGGGAGCTGTTTTTT.

This clonotype was picked up a small number of times. V usage is TRBV29-1 and J usage is TRBJ1-1; TRBD1 is a possible D gene (5 bases). This CDR3 has 15 amino acids. In germline, CDR1 is SQVTM, CDR2 ANQGSEA. The V gene lost 4 bases and the J gene lost 0 bases, with 15 bases spanning the gap. CDR3 protein: CSVGPGLLMNTEAFF. The CDR3 DNA reads as TGCAGCGTTGGCCCGGGACTCCTCATGAACACTGAAGCTTTCTTT.

In its sample, this clonotype was seen a few times. The gene calls are TRBV10-3 and TRBJ2-1, with TRBD2 as a possible D gene (5 bases). The V and J ends lost 0 bases and 3 bases respectively, with 9 bases between them. Per the germline V gene, CDR1 is ENHRY and CDR2 is SYGVKD. This CDR3 region has 15 residues. The CDR3 sequence: CAISESRESYNEQFF. Written as DNA, the CDR3 is TGTGCCATCAGTGAGTCGAGGGAGAGCTACAATGAGCAGTTCTTC.

The chain recombines TRBV6-5 with TRBJ1-1; D uncertain. Per the germline V gene, CDR1 is MNHEY and CDR2 is SVGAGI. The V end was cut by 1 base, the J end by 1 base, with 4 bases between. The CDR3 spans 13 residues. CDR3 in amino acids: CASSYLENTEAFF. The CDR3 DNA sequence: TGTGCCAGCAGTTACTTGGAGAACACTGAAGCTTTCTTT.

This clonotype has more than one count but fewer than ten. CDR3 DNA sequence: TGTGCCACCAGCAGATCTACGGAGACCCAGTACTTC. It encodes CATSRSTETQYF. This sequence joins TRBV15 and TRBJ2-5; D not certain. CDR3 length equals 12 residues. Between the trimmed V and J ends, which lost 2 bases and 5 bases, there was a span of 6 bases. Germline CDR1 and CDR2: LNHNV and YYDKDF (reference sequence).

The sample holds a few counts of this clonotype. This rearrangement joins TRBV6-1 to TRBJ2-2; 7 bases align to TRBD2. Germline lookup yields CDR1 MNHNS and CDR2 SASEGT. V gave up 6 bases and J gave up 5 bases; unmatched junction bases: 12. This CDR3 spans 16 amino acids. CDR3 coding DNA: TGTGCCAGCAGGGCCTGGAGCGGGACCGGAACCGGGGAGCTGTTTTTT. It encodes CASRAWSGTGTGELFF.

J is TRBJ1-1 and V is TRBV10-3; 8 bases fit TRBD1. J gave up 2 bases and V 7 bases, and 6 bases lay outside the gene matches. There are 14 residues in the CDR3. Germline lookup yields CDR1 ENHRY and CDR2 SYGVKD. The chain's CDR3 is CAITSDRVNTEAFF. CDR3 DNA sequence: TGTGCCATCACTTCGGACAGGGTTAACACTGAAGCTTTCTTT.

This clonotype appeared a few times. The V gene is TRBV30, the J gene TRBJ1-1, with D unresolved. Between the trimmed V and J ends, which lost 4 bases and 2 bases, there was a span of 11 bases. The CDR3 runs 13 residues. Germline-derived CDR1 and CDR2 are GTSNPN and SVGIG (reference sequence). This CDR3 reads CAWKSGANTEAFF. The CDR3, as DNA: TGTGCCTGGAAGTCTGGCGCAAACACTGAAGCTTTCTTT.

This clonotype was observed at least ten times. The V gene is TRBV12-3 or TRBV12-4, the J gene TRBJ1-2, with D possibly matching TRBD1 (5 bases). With 2 bases removed from V and 8 bases from J, the gap between germline ends came to 12 bases. The CDR3 runs 13 residues. The CDR3 reads CASSLQGGYGYTF. The CDR3 coding sequence is TGTGCCAGCAGTTTACAGGGCGGATACGGCTACACCTTC.